This record concerns one TCR beta chain sequence. Its antigen remains unidentified. TCRdb processed the 5' RACE reads anew with MiXCR; each CDR3 protein has one entry. The table lists hundreds of thousands of distinct CDR3 sequences, roughly 8% of them singletons. Trimming removed 0 bases at V and 1 base at J, with 9 bases between. The CDR3 is made up of 14 amino acids. Germline loops: CDR1 DFQATT, CDR2 SNEGSKA (reference sequence). The data belong to a study of identical twins. Study-level points and caveats: Donors were not followed over many years; analysis was cross-sectional. Reduced insertions were recorded for abundant cord blood beta clonotypes, with no such pattern in memory repertoires.

No donor was unhealthy or non-Caucasian. These data also formed part of another study, on yellow fever vaccine responses in identical twins. According to that study: Reports say the vaccine T cell response in twins looked partly convergent and partly personalized.

The specimen sequenced was PBMCs. The receptor's source is a woman between 18 and 29 years old in good health. V usage is TRBV20-1 and J usage is TRBJ2-5; no clear D gene. CDR3 amino acids: CSARDPRTQETQYF. CDR3 nucleotide sequence: TGCAGTGCTAGAGATCCAAGGACCCAAGAGACCCAGTACTTC.